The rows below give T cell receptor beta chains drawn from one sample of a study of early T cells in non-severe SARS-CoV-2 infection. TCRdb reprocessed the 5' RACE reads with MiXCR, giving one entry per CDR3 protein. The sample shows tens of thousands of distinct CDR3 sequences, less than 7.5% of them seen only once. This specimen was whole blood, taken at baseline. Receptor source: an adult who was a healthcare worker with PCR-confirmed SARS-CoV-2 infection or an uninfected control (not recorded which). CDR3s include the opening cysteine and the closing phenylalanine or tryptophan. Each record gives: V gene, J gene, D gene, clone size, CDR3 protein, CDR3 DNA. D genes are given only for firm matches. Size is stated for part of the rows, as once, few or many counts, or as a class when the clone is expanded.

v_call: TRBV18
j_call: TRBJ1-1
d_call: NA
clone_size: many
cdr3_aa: CASSAQAMNTEAFF
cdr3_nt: TGTGCCAGCTCAGCCCAGGCGATGAACACTGAAGCTTTCTTT

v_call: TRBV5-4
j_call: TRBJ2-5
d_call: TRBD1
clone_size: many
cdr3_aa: CASSGTGRTETQYF
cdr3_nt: TGTGCCAGCTCCGGGACAGGGAGGACGGAGACCCAGTACTTC

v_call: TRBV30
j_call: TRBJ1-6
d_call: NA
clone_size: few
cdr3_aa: CAWSSRQASAFNSPLHF
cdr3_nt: TGTGCCTGGAGTTCGAGACAGGCGAGTGCCTTTAATTCACCCCTCCACTTT

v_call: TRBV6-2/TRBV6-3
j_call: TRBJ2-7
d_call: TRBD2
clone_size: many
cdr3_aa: CASSYGTSGSDEQYF
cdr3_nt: TGTGCCAGCAGTTACGGGACTAGCGGGAGTGACGAGCAGTACTTC

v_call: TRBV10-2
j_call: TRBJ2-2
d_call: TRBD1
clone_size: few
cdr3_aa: CATPPGTANTGELFF
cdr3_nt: TGCGCCACCCCACCCGGGACAGCAAACACCGGGGAGCTGTTTTTT

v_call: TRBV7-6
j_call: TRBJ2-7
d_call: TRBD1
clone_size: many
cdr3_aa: CASSLSPLIGQGHTYEQYF
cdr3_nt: TGTGCCAGCAGCTTAAGCCCCCTTATAGGACAGGGGCACACCTACGAGCAGTACTTC

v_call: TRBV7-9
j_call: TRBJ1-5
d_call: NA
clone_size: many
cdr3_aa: CASSLGSAQSGPQHF
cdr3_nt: TGTGCCAGCAGCTTGGGGTCTGCCCAGTCAGGGCCCCAGCATTTT

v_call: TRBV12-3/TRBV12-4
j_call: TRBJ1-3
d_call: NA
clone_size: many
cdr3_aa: CASSRGVSGNTIYF
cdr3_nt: TGTGCCAGCAGCAGGGGTGTGAGTGGAAACACCATATATTTT

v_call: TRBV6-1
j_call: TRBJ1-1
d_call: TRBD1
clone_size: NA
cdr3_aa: CASSLSPDRATEAFF
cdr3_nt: TGTGCCAGCAGTCTCTCGCCGGACAGGGCCACTGAAGCTTTCTTT

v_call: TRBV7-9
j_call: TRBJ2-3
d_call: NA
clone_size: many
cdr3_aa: CASSLRGGTDTQYF
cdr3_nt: TGTGCCAGCAGCCTCAGGGGTGGCACAGATACGCAGTATTTT

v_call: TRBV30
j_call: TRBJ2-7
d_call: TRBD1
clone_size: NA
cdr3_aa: CAWRTGGAPYEQYF
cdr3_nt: TGTGCCTGGAGGACAGGGGGTGCCCCCTACGAGCAGTACTTC

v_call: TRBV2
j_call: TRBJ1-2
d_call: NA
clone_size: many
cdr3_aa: CATHPALTLYGYTF
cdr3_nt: TGTGCCACCCACCCCGCCCTCACGCTCTATGGCTACACCTTC

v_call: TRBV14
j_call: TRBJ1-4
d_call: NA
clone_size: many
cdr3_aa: CASSQVRPRGDEKLFF
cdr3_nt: TGTGCCAGCAGCCAAGTTAGGCCAAGAGGAGACGAAAAACTGTTTTTT

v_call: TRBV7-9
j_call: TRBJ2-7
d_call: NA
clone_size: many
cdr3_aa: CASRPGGSYEQYF
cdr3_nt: TGTGCCAGCAGGCCCGGAGGCTCCTACGAGCAGTACTTC

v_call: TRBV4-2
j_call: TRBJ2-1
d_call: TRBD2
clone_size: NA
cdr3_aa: CASSQAAVAGRHEQFF
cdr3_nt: TGTGCCAGCAGCCAAGCTGCGGTAGCGGGAAGACATGAGCAGTTCTTC

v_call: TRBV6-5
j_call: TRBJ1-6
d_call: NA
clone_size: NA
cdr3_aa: CASSYSNRDNSPLHF
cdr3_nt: TGTGCCAGCAGTTACTCGAACAGGGACAATTCACCCCTCCACTTT

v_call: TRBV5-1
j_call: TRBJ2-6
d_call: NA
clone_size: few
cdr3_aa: CASSLTPVGDAGANVLTF
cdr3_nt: TGCGCCAGCAGCTTAACTCCCGTGGGGGACGCTGGGGCCAACGTCCTGACTTTC

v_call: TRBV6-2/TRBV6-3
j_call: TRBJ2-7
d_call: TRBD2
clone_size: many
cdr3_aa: CASRASGTYEQYF
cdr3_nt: TGTGCCAGCAGGGCTAGCGGGACCTACGAGCAGTACTTC

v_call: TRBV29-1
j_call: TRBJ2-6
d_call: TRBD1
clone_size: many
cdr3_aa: CSVTGAGANVLTF
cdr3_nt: TGCAGCGTAACAGGGGCCGGGGCCAACGTCCTGACTTTC

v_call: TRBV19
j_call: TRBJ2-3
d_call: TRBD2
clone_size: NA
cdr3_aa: CASSTEKRLAGDPDTQYF
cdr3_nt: TGTGCCAGTAGTACCGAAAAAAGACTAGCGGGAGACCCAGATACGCAGTATTTT

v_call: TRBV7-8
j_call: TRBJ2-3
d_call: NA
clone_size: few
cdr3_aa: CASSLASAASVDTQYF
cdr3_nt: TGTGCCAGCAGCTTAGCATCGGCGGCTTCCGTAGATACGCAGTATTTT

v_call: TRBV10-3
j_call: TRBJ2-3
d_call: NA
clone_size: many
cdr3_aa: CAIAESTDTQYF
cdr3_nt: TGTGCCATCGCGGAGAGCACAGATACGCAGTATTTT

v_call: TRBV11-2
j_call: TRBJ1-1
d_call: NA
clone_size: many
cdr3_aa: CASSSSDRIEAFF
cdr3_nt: TGTGCCAGCAGCTCCTCGGACCGGATTGAAGCTTTCTTT

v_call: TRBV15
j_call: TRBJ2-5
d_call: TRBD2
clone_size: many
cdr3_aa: CATSRGGTKETQYF
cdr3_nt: TGTGCCACCTCCCGGGGGGGTACCAAGGAGACCCAGTACTTC

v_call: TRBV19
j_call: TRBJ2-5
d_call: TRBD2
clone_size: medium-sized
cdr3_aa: CASSPRAGLRETQYF
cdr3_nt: TGTGCCAGTAGTCCGAGAGCGGGACTTAGGGAGACCCAGTACTTC

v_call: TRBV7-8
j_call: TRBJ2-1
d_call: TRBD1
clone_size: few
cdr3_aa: CASRFTGTGMYNEQFF
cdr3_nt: TGTGCCAGCAGGTTTACCGGGACAGGGATGTACAATGAGCAGTTCTTC

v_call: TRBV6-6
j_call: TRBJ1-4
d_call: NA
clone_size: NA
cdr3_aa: CASSDKGLGGEKLFF
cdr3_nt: TGTGCCAGCAGTGACAAGGGACTGGGAGGTGAAAAACTGTTTTTT

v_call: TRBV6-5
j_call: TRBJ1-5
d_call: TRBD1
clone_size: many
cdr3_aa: CASSSGQAMGGPQHF
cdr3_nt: TGTGCCAGCAGTTCGGGACAGGCCATGGGGGGGCCCCAGCATTTT

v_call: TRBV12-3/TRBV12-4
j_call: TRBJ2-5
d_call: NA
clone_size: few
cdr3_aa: CASSFEFRGTQYF
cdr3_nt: TGTGCCAGCAGCTTCGAATTTCGGGGGACCCAGTACTTC

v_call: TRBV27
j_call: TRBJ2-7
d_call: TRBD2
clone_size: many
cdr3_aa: CASRAGGLYEQYF
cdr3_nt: TGTGCCAGCAGAGCGGGAGGCCTTTACGAGCAGTACTTC

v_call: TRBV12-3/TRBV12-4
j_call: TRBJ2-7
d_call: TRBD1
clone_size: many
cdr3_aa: CASSSGQGQHEQYF
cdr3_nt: TGTGCCAGCAGTTCCGGACAGGGGCAGCACGAGCAGTACTTC

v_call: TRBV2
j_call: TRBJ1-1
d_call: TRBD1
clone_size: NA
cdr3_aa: CASKRPGTGLTEAFF
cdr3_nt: TGTGCCAGCAAAAGGCCCGGGACAGGGCTCACTGAAGCTTTCTTT

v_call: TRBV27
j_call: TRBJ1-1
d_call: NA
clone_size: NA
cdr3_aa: CASSWQSNTEAFF
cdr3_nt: TGTGCCAGCAGTTGGCAGTCGAACACTGAAGCTTTCTTT

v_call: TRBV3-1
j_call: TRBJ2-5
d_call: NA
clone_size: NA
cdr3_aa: CASSQYREETQYF
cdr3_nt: TGTGCCAGCAGCCAATACCGGGAGGAGACCCAGTACTTC

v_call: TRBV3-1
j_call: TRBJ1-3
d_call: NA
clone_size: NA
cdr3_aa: CASSRTPGLDGNTIYF
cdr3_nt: TGTGCCAGCAGCCGAACCCCTGGGCTGGACGGAAACACCATATATTTT

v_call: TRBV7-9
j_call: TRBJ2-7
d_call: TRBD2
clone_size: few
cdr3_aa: CASSLAGGSPYEQYF
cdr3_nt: TGTGCCAGTAGTTTAGCGGGAGGGTCCCCCTACGAGCAGTACTTC

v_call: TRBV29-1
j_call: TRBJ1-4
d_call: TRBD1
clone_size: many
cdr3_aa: CSVGTGLEKLFF
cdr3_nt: TGCAGCGTAGGGACAGGTTTGGAAAAACTGTTTTTT

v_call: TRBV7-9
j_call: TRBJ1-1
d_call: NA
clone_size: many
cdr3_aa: CASSPALKGNTEAFF
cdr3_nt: TGTGCCAGCAGCCCGGCTTTGAAGGGGAACACTGAAGCTTTCTTT

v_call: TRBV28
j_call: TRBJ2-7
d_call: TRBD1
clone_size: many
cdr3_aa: CASKGAYEQYF
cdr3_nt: TGTGCCAGCAAGGGGGCATACGAGCAGTACTTC

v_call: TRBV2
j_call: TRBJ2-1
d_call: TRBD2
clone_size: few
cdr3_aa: CASRDWERGRAGEQFF
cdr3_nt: TGTGCCAGCAGAGATTGGGAGCGCGGGAGGGCCGGGGAGCAGTTCTTC